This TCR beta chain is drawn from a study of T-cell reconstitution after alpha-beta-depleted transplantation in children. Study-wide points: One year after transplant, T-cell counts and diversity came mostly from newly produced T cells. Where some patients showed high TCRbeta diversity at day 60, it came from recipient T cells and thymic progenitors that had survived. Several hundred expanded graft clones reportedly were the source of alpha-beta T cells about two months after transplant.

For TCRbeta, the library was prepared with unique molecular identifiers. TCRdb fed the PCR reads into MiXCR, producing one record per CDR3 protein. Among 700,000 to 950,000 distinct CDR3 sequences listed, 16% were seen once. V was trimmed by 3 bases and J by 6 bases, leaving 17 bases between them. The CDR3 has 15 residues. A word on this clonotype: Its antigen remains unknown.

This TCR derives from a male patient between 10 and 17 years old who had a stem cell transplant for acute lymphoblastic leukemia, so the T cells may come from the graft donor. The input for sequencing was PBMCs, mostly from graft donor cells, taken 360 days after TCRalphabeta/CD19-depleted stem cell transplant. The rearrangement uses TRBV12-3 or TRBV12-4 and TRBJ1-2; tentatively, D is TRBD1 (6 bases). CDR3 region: CASSFVSGEVDGYTF. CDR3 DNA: TGTGCCAGCAGTTTTGTGTCAGGGGAGGTCGATGGCTACACCTTC.